The 19 T cell receptor beta chains listed next were all sequenced from one sample in a study of regulatory T cells in long-lasting Graves disease. Investigators prepared the TCR beta libraries by applying iRepertoire HTBI primers and Arm-PCR of CDR3 regions. TCRdb called the multiplex PCR reads again in MiXCR, with one record for every CDR3 protein. This table holds hundreds of thousands of distinct CDR3 sequences, about a fifth found once. Noted time point: persistent/refractory GD, antithyroid drugs over 5 years with positive TRAb. PBMC-extracted RNA yielded the TCR library. This material consisted of peripheral blood mononuclear cells (PBMCs), taken when the disease was refractory, from a patient treated with antithyroid drugs. These TCRs come from a female donor with Graves disease.

This clonotype has a count of ten or more. The chain employs TRBV7-2 and TRBJ2-5; no firm D call. This CDR3 is built from 14 residues. V was shortened by 0 bases and J by 4 bases, with 9 bases between the two germline ends. CDR1 SGHTA and CDR2 FQGNSA come from the germline V gene. The CDR3 loop is CASSLAGWGETQYF. CDR3 nucleotides: TGTGCCAGCAGCTTAGCAGGGTGGGGAGAGACCCAGTACTTC. Together with reference TRBV7-2 and TRBJ2-5, the CDR3 gives the full variable domain: GAGVSQSPSNKVTEKGKDVELRCDPISGHTALYWYRQSLGQGLEFLIYFQGNSAPDKSGLPSDRFSAERTGGSVSTLTIQRTQQEDSAVYLCASSLAGWGETQYFGPGTRLLVL.

The sample holds a few counts of this clonotype. This sequence joins TRBV4-2 and TRBJ1-4; D gene uncertain. CDR3 length: 13 amino acids. Germline V lookup: CDR1 LGHNA, CDR2 YNFKEQ. With 4 bases removed from V and 8 bases from J, the gap between germline ends came to 11 bases. The CDR3 spells CASSPTFGEKLFF. The CDR3 coding sequence is TGTGCCAGCAGCCCCACATTTGGGGAAAAACTGTTTTTT.

This clonotype was counted ten times or more. The V and J genes are TRBV28 and TRBJ1-2; TRBD1 might be the D (5 bases). Per germline, CDR1 MDHEN and CDR2 SYDVKM. This CDR3 has 13 amino acids. Trimming left V 6 bases short and J 5 bases short, with 13 bases between. CDR3 residues: CASSGGSGYGYTF. DNA for the CDR3: TGTGCCAGCAGCGGGGGATCGGGGTATGGCTACACCTTC.

The CDR3 region is CASSMERSGANVLTF. In nucleotides, the CDR3 is TGTGCCAGTAGTATGGAGAGATCTGGGGCCAACGTCCTGACTTTC. The gene calls are TRBV19 and TRBJ2-6, with no clear D. V was shortened by 3 bases and J by 1 base, with 7 bases between the two germline ends. Per the germline V gene, CDR1 is LNHDA and CDR2 is SQIVND (reference sequence). This CDR3 is built from 15 residues.

This clonotype was observed many times. The V gene is TRBV6-1, the J gene TRBJ1-1; weak D call: TRBD1 (5 bases). The CDR3 loop spans 12 amino acids. The ends were cut back, 7 bases at V and 9 bases at J, with 15 bases in the middle. Germline CDR1 MNHNS, CDR2 SASEGT. The CDR3 sequence is CASTSRESKAFF. As DNA, the CDR3 is TGTGCCAGCACGTCCAGGGAATCTAAAGCTTTCTTT.

This clonotype was recorded many times. V usage is TRBV6-2 or TRBV6-3 and J usage is TRBJ1-2; TRBD1 aligns across 10 bases. The CDR3 spans 16 residues. Trimming removed 4 bases from V and 7 bases from J; junction bases left unmatched: 12. Germline CDR1 reads MNHEY; CDR2 reads SVGEGT. In nucleotides, the CDR3 is TGTGCCAGCAGTTCCCAACCGGGACAGGGGATTGCTGGCTACACCTTC. Protein product: CASSSQPGQGIAGYTF.

The chain carries TRBV2 and TRBJ1-5; the D gene is possibly TRBD1 (5 bases). Trimming took off 8 bases at V and 1 base at J, with 18 bases between the two ends. CDR1 is SNHLY, CDR2 FYNNEI, per germline. The CDR3 length is 16 residues. CDR3 nucleotide sequence: TGTGCCAGCGGGGGGGGGGAGGGCGGAAGCAATCAGCCCCAGCATTTT. Its translation: CASGGGEGGSNQPQHF.

This clonotype was found many times. The chain joins TRBV11-2 to TRBJ1-6; D possibly corresponds to TRBD1 (6 bases). This CDR3 spans 18 amino acids. V was shortened by 5 bases and J by 0 bases, with 17 bases between the two germline ends. Germline CDR1 SGHAT, CDR2 FQNNGV. The CDR3 loop reads CASSRRGQESSYNSPLHF. The CDR3 coding sequence is TGTGCCAGCAGCCGGCGGGGGCAAGAGAGCTCCTATAATTCACCCCTCCACTTT.

This clonotype was recorded many times. The J gene is TRBJ2-5, the V gene TRBV28; a possible D gene is TRBD1 (5 bases). Looked up from germline, CDR1 is MDHEN and CDR2 is SYDVKM. The CDR3 contains 15 residues. With 3 bases removed from V and 7 bases from J, the gap between germline ends came to 18 bases. The CDR3 DNA reads TGTGCCAGCAGTTTCTTCAGCTCGGGTAGGGGGACCCAGTACTTC. This codes for CASSFFSSGRGTQYF.

Concerning this clonotype itself: Since a much larger clone is just one base distant, this may be a read error. The V call is TRBV10-3, the J call TRBJ1-2; D is unclear. The germline CDR1 and CDR2 sequences are ENHRY and SYGVKD. Trimming shortened V by 2 bases and J by 4 bases, and 8 bases separated the two germline ends. The CDR3 loop spans 13 amino acids. CDR3 in DNA: TGTGCCATCAGTGAGGAAGGAAGCTATGGCTACACCTTC. Its translation is CAISEEGSYGYTF.

This sequence joins TRBV5-5 and TRBJ2-2, with D maybe TRBD1 (5 bases). Germline-derived CDR1 and CDR2 are SGHKS and YYEKEE (reference sequence). Trimming stripped 3 bases from V and 0 bases from J, with 9 bases between. CDR3 length: 15 residues. The CDR3 DNA reads TGTGCCAGCAGCTCGACAGCGTCGAACACCGGGGAGCTGTTTTTT. Amino acid sequence: CASSSTASNTGELFF. Filled out from reference TRBV5-5 and TRBJ2-2, the complete variable domain reads DAGVTQSPTHLIKTRGQQVTLRCSPISGHKSVSWYQQVLGQGPQFIFQYYEKEERGRGNFPDRFSARQFPNYSSELNVNALLLGDSALYLCASSSTASNTGELFFGEGSRLTVL.

This clonotype has at least ten counts. V usage is TRBV28 and J usage is TRBJ1-1, with a weak D call TRBD1 (5 bases). The germline CDR1 and CDR2 sequences are MDHEN and SYDVKM. The CDR3 is 17 amino acids. Deletions cut 8 bases from V and 1 base from J, with 23 bases between. The CDR3 sequence: CASGAAGSGVGNTEAFF. CDR3 in DNA: TGTGCCAGCGGGGCCGCCGGGAGCGGAGTAGGGAACACTGAAGCTTTCTTT.

This clonotype was observed at least ten times. The V call is TRBV7-9, the J call TRBJ2-7; D tentatively fits TRBD1 or TRBD2 (5 bases each). Per the germline V gene, CDR1 is SEHNR and CDR2 is FQNEAQ (reference sequence). V gave up 2 bases and J gave up 7 bases, with 15 bases separating them. The CDR3 spans 14 residues. The CDR3 DNA sequence: TGTGCCAGCAGCTTAAGACGGGACGGTATTGAGCAGTACTTC. Encoded protein: CASSLRRDGIEQYF.

This clonotype has ten or more counts. The chain employs TRBV7-9 and TRBJ1-4, with D perhaps TRBD1 (5 bases). This CDR3 is built from 18 residues. Trimming pared 3 bases from V and 6 bases from J, leaving 23 bases between. Germline CDR1 is SEHNR and CDR2 is FQNEAQ (reference sequence). The CDR3 nucleotides read TGTGCCAGCAGCTTTTGGCAGGGCCTAGGCACGGGGGATGAAAAACTGTTTTTT. Residues: CASSFWQGLGTGDEKLFF.

This clonotype has a count of ten or more. The CDR3 reads CSVEKYQETQYF. The CDR3 bases are TGCAGCGTTGAAAAGTACCAAGAGACCCAGTACTTC. The chain uses TRBV29-1 and TRBJ2-5, with D unclear. Germline V gives CDR1 SQVTM, CDR2 ANQGSEA. The V gene lost 2 bases and the J gene lost 0 bases, with 4 bases spanning the gap. CDR3 size: 12 residues.

This clonotype was found a few times. The chain employs TRBV28 and TRBJ2-7, with a tentative D call TRBD2 (5 bases). The CDR3 consists of 13 residues. Germline CDR1 and CDR2: MDHEN and SYDVKM. V dropped 8 bases and J dropped 2 bases, with 13 bases sitting between them. CDR3 coding DNA: TGTGCCAGCGGGCTAGCCGGGCCCTACGAGCAGTACTTC. This codes for CASGLAGPYEQYF.

The chain links TRBV10-3 to TRBJ1-5; D unclear. CDR1 is ENHRY and CDR2 is SYGVKD in the germline V gene. The CDR3 runs 14 residues. V gave up 5 bases and J gave up 6 bases, with 14 bases separating them. CDR3 DNA: TGTGCCATCAGTATGGGTCCAGACGGTCAGCCCCAGCATTTT. Its translation: CAISMGPDGQPQHF.

This clonotype was recorded many times. The chain uses TRBV28 and TRBJ2-4; weak D call: TRBD2 (5 bases). Trimming removed 1 base from V and 7 bases from J, with 11 bases in between. Germline V gene data show CDR1 as MDHEN and CDR2 as SYDVKM. This CDR3 spans 14 amino acids. The CDR3, as DNA: TGTGCCAGCAGTTTATTCCCAACTAGGAACATTCAGTACTTC. Protein: CASSLFPTRNIQYF. The full variable domain, completed using reference TRBV28 and TRBJ2-4, is DVKVTQSSRYLVKRTGEKVFLECVQDMDHENMFWYRQDPGLGLRLIYFSYDVKMKEKGDIPEGYSVSREKKERFSLILESASTNQTSMYLCASSLFPTRNIQYFGAGTRLSVL.

Worth noting for this clonotype: A much more abundant neighbour one base away suggests this may be a read error. This is likely a read error, given that the CDR3 carries no conserved phenylalanine or tryptophan at its end. V is TRBV11-2 and J is TRBJ1-3; D gene uncertain. The CDR3 has 13 residues. Trimming removed 8 bases from V and 2 bases from J, with 10 bases in between. Germline V gives CDR1 SGHAT, CDR2 FQNNGV. For the CDR3, the DNA is TGTGCCAGCGGAACCGGCCCTGGAAACACCATATATTTG. Translating gives CASGTGPGNTIYL.